These T cell receptor beta chains were read from a single sample in a study of shared clonotypes between healthy human individuals. Sequencing was performed with immunoSEQ multiplex PCR; in TCRdb, only in-frame clones are kept and a portion is missing. Of approximately 740,000 clones in the sample, 85% to 95% were seen once. The sequencing sample was made of naive CD8+ T cells sorted from blood. These receptors were taken from a man aged 25 to 40 in good health. The CDR3 runs from the conserved cysteine through the conserved F or W. A D gene is named only where the DNA matches it firmly.

j_call,d_call,v_call,cdr3_aa
TRBJ1-1,TRBD1,TRBV27,CASSPLPGQGLSNTEAFF
TRBJ2-7,TRBD2,TRBV6-5,CASSHGLAVEQYF
TRBJ2-7,-,TRBV30,CACPSRQLSYEQYF
TRBJ1-5,-,TRBV18,CASSPENRREPQHF
TRBJ1-1,-,TRBV7-3,CASSLAGADTEAFF
TRBJ1-2,-,TRBV7-9,CASMNYGYTF
TRBJ1-1,-,TRBV19,CASSTVWENTEAFF
TRBJ1-2,-,TRBV27,CASSHSTGTLNYGYTF
TRBJ2-1,-,TRBV15,CATSSTERGGQPLYNEQFF
TRBJ1-1,-,TRBV7-9,CASSLASGSTLEAEAFF
TRBJ1-5,-,TRBV30,CACRYCRYQPQHF
TRBJ1-3,-,TRBV13,CASSRSRGTSGNTIYF
TRBJ1-5,TRBD1,TRBV4-1,CASSQLQGKQPQHF
TRBJ1-2,-,TRBV29-1,CSALQGITGLYGYTF
TRBJ2-1,-,TRBV9,CASSPGWEQFF
TRBJ2-7,TRBD1,TRBV14,CASSQGQGAYEQYF
TRBJ2-7,-,TRBV6-1,CASILFYEQYF
TRBJ2-7,TRBD2,TRBV28,CASRLRPGLAGSLGSYEQYF
TRBJ2-3,TRBD2,TRBV2,CASRSGRASSTDTQYF
TRBJ2-5,-,TRBV2,CASSARRIVKETQYF
TRBJ2-7,-,TRBV2,CASTPPGLPTGYEQYF
TRBJ2-1,-,TRBV10-3,CASTGAGKPNEQFF
TRBJ2-1,TRBD2,TRBV7-3,CASSLASGAYNEQFF
TRBJ2-3,-,TRBV7-9,CASSADKPLLGAFTDTQYF
TRBJ2-1,TRBD2,TRBV6-1,CASSESPAGVEQFF
TRBJ2-7,-,TRBV9,CASSPGGYEQYF
TRBJ1-1,-,TRBV29-1,CSVADPMNTEAFF
TRBJ1-1,-,TRBV6-1,CASTEWENTEAFF
TRBJ2-7,-,TRBV5-1,CASSSREEGHEQYF
TRBJ2-1,TRBD2,TRBV7-9,CASSAAGLNNEQFF
TRBJ1-4,-,TRBV28,CASRNQGSREKLFF
TRBJ1-3,-,TRBV19,CASSDGSSGNTIYF
TRBJ2-7,-,TRBV19,CASSIGHSGTSYEQYF
TRBJ2-7,-,TRBV4-1,CASSQGRQGSLYEQYF
TRBJ2-7,-,TRBV7-9,CASSLVFRTTPNYEQYF
TRBJ1-5,TRBD1,TRBV11-2,CASSWGTGRGKEDQPQHF
TRBJ2-1,TRBD2,TRBV5-1,CASRREGINEQFF
TRBJ2-7,TRBD1,TRBV10-1,CASSEGIGTGYEQYF
TRBJ2-1,-,TRBV7-9,CASSLARSGGAADEQFF
TRBJ2-1,TRBD2,TRBV6-5,CASRPTTSGSYEQFF
TRBJ2-1,-,TRBV5-6,CASSQPAYNEQFF
TRBJ2-7,-,TRBV28,CASSLRSGHFYEQYF
TRBJ2-3,-,TRBV27,CASSVTRSTDTQYF
TRBJ1-2,TRBD1,TRBV7-9,CASPSRQGPNYGYTF
TRBJ2-7,-,TRBV7-9,CASSSDSEREQYF
TRBJ1-3,-,TRBV11-2,CASSREFVPGNTIYF
TRBJ2-1,-,TRBV2,CASGDSESYNEQFF
TRBJ1-5,-,TRBV28,CASSLWRLNSNQPQHF
TRBJ1-1,-,TRBV27,CASSYTRNTEAFF
TRBJ2-3,-,TRBV27,CASSSLGSLGNTDTQYF
TRBJ2-7,-,TRBV11-2,CASRAYRDAPYEQYF
TRBJ1-1,-,TRBV29-1,CSVGQMNTEAFF
TRBJ2-1,-,TRBV30,CAWTGGAGPRDEQFF
TRBJ2-2,TRBD2,TRBV6-1,CASSEAISGRAAGELFF
TRBJ2-7,-,TRBV21-1,CASSLPRGYEQYF
TRBJ2-7,-,TRBV19,CASSNRVSYEQYF
TRBJ2-1,TRBD2,TRBV7-9,CASSWLAGGPVQYYNEQFF
TRBJ2-1,TRBD2,TRBV5-1,CASSFYPAGDYNEQFF
TRBJ2-3,-,TRBV7-6,CASSLSSAGASTDTQYF
TRBJ2-7,TRBD1,TRBV7-7,CASSLGQGKEQYF